This T cell receptor beta chain was identified during a study of blood T cell repertoires in COVID-19. In the study overall: Researchers got acute and convalescent COVID-19 samples from the United States, Italy and Spain.

This table comes from immunoSEQ multiplex PCR, and its TCRdb copy is limited to in-frame clones, with some not included. The sample comprises about 170,000 clones, approximately 87% of which are singletons, and 9.5% to 12% rests with the top ten. The receptor was derived from a woman aged 55-70 years with COVID-19, enrolled during active disease. Sequencing was performed on peripheral blood.

The CDR3 region has the DNA TGTGCCAGCAGCCTATCTAGCGGGAGGGCGAGAGAGCAGTACTTC. Its translation: CASSLSSGRAREQYF. The chain recombines TRBV3-1 (or the pseudogene TRBV3-2) with TRBJ2-7; TRBD2 matches at 12 bases. Germline lookup yields CDR1 LGHDT and CDR2 YNNKEL (reference sequence). The CDR3 totals 15 residues. V was pared by 4 bases and J by 7 bases, with 8 bases of the junction left unmatched.